These T cell receptor beta chains were read from a single sample in a study of T cells in Graves' hyperthyroidism and ophthalmopathy. From the multiplex PCR reads, TCRdb called clonotypes with MiXCR, one entry per CDR3 protein. The repertoire holds fewer than 650,000 distinct CDR3 sequences, with more than 11% as singletons. The sample taken for sequencing was blood. Receptors were obtained from a woman aged 25-40 years with Graves' hyperthyroidism that later progressed to Graves' ophthalmopathy. Each CDR3 is given with its conserved first and last residue. Fields, in order: D gene, V gene, clone size, J gene, CDR3 protein, CDR3 DNA. D genes are given only for firm matches. Size tells how often a clone was seen (once, few, many) or the class of an expanded clone, and some rows leave it out.

TRBD2	TRBV9	few	TRBJ2-1	CASSPIISGAYNEQFF	TGTGCCAGCAGCCCAATCATTAGCGGGGCCTACAATGAGCAGTTCTTC
.	TRBV6-2/TRBV6-3	many	TRBJ2-5	CASSYREVLGGSSETQYF	TGTGCCAGCAGTTACCGGGAGGTATTAGGGGGGTCATCAGAGACCCAGTACTTC
TRBD2	TRBV11-2	many	TRBJ2-5	CASSLLRGSGGTQYF	TGTGCCAGCAGCTTACTCCGCGGGAGCGGGGGGACCCAGTACTTC
.	TRBV28	many	TRBJ2-5	CASSPTGGQSQETQYF	TGTGCCAGCAGTCCAACTGGGGGGCAGTCCCAAGAGACCCAGTACTTC
TRBD1	TRBV7-2	.	TRBJ2-1	CASSLTGGIYNEQFF	TGTGCCAGCAGCTTGACAGGGGGCATATACAATGAGCAGTTCTTC
TRBD2	TRBV4-1	few	TRBJ2-3	CASSQEGPDSGSFTDTQYF	TGCGCCAGCAGCCAAGAAGGGCCGGATAGCGGGAGTTTCACAGATACGCAGTATTTT
.	TRBV12-3/TRBV12-4	.	TRBJ2-7	CASSLPRPRTDSSYEQYF	TGTGCCAGCAGCCTCCCCCGTCCCAGGACAGATAGCTCCTACGAGCAGTACTTC
TRBD1	TRBV2	many	TRBJ2-1	CASPGGTGGLDEQFF	TGTGCCAGCCCTGGAGGGACAGGGGGCTTAGATGAGCAGTTCTTC
TRBD1	TRBV10-3	many	TRBJ2-7	CAISDSGTGIYEQYF	TGTGCCATCAGTGATTCCGGGACAGGTATCTACGAGCAGTACTTC
.	TRBV9	few	TRBJ1-5	CASSVGLEDQPQHF	TGTGCCAGCAGCGTAGGATTAGAGGATCAGCCCCAGCATTTT
.	TRBV19	many	TRBJ1-5	CASAPDSNQPQHF	TGTGCCAGTGCCCCAGATAGCAATCAGCCCCAGCATTTT
.	TRBV20-1	few	TRBJ2-7	CSGGGSYEQYF	TGCAGTGGGGGCGGGTCCTACGAGCAGTACTTC
.	TRBV7-2	many	TRBJ1-2	CASSLGPSEDYGYTF	TGTGCCAGCAGCCTGGGACCCAGTGAGGACTATGGCTACACCTTC
TRBD1	TRBV14	.	TRBJ2-7	CASSRRQGLGYEQYF	TGTGCCAGCAGCCGAAGACAGGGTCTAGGCTACGAGCAGTACTTC
TRBD1	TRBV19	many	TRBJ1-1	CASSLRGTDPNTEAFF	TGTGCCAGTAGTCTAAGGGGGACAGACCCCAACACTGAAGCTTTCTTT
TRBD1	TRBV19	many	TRBJ1-2	CASKTQTGAGGYTF	TGTGCCAGTAAGACCCAGACAGGGGCGGGTGGCTACACCTTC
.	TRBV2	many	TRBJ1-2	CASKTQPGHGYTF	TGTGCCAGCAAAACCCAGCCGGGCCATGGCTACACCTTC
TRBD2	TRBV11-3	many	TRBJ2-7	CASSERGSYEQYF	TGTGCCAGCAGCGAGCGGGGTAGCTACGAGCAGTACTTC
.	TRBV6-1	many	TRBJ1-1	CASKGGEGQAFF	TGTGCCAGCAAGGGGGGGGAGGGGCAAGCTTTCTTT
.	TRBV4-2	.	TRBJ1-1	CASSQDYWAKGSGDTEAFF	TGTGCCAGCAGCCAAGATTATTGGGCAAAGGGAAGCGGGGACACTGAAGCTTTCTTT